These 27 T cell receptor beta chains originate from one sample sequenced in a study of naive and memory T cell subsets. The SP2 primer and nested alpha and beta constant region primers amplified ligated cDNA in four rounds. TCRdb ran MiXCR on the 5' RACE reads and lists one entry per CDR3 protein. Among tens of thousands of distinct CDR3 sequences, 6.5% to 8.5% were seen once, and the ten largest hold just over 9.5%. The library had UMIs added by 3' ligation of an oligonucleotide to TCR cDNA. These receptors were taken from a female donor in good health.

In its sample, this clonotype was seen many times. The rearrangement joins TRBV6-1 to TRBJ2-3, with TRBD2 matching 11 bases. This CDR3 is 15 amino acids long. Germline trimming cut 3 bases from V and 4 bases from J; bases unmatched to any gene: 3. Per germline, CDR1 MNHNS and CDR2 SASEGT. DNA for the CDR3: TGTGCCAGCAGTGAGGTAGCGGGGGGGTCAGATACGCAGTATTTT. It is translated as CASSEVAGGSDTQYF.

This clonotype turned up a few times. V is TRBV11-2 and J is TRBJ2-5; no reliable D call. The germline CDR1 and CDR2 sequences are SGHAT and FQNNGV. The CDR3 is 13 amino acids. With 0 bases removed from V and 4 bases from J, the gap between germline ends came to 6 bases. The CDR3 region has the DNA TGTGCCAGCAGCTTAGATAGAGGAGAGACCCAGTACTTC. This gives the protein CASSLDRGETQYF.

This clonotype was seen a few times. V is TRBV5-8 and J is TRBJ2-1; 8 positions match TRBD1. Trimming took 4 bases from V and 8 from J; bases not matched to a gene: 8. CDR1 SGHTS and CDR2 YDEGEE come from the germline V gene. The CDR3 contains 14 residues. In DNA form, the CDR3 reads TGTGCCAGCAGCCAACGACAGGGGCTGGATGAGCAGTTCTTC. It encodes CASSQRQGLDEQFF.

At least ten counts were recorded for this clonotype. This chain connects TRBV14 to TRBJ2-6; D unresolved. Germline CDR1 SGHDN, CDR2 FVKESK. V was clipped by 4 bases and J by 1 base, with 11 bases between them. CDR3 length: 16 residues. The CDR3 protein is CASSPSRSSGANVLTF. CDR3 nucleotide sequence: TGTGCCAGCAGCCCATCCAGGAGTTCTGGGGCCAACGTCCTGACTTTC.

V gene TRBV28 combines with J gene TRBJ2-7, with D perhaps TRBD1 or TRBD2 (6 bases each). Germline V gene sequence: CDR1 MDHEN, CDR2 SYDVKM. V dropped 2 bases and J dropped 6 bases, with 17 bases sitting between them. CDR3 length: 15 amino acids. CDR3 DNA: TGTGCCAGCAGTTTAGTCGCAGGGGCGGGGAGCGAGCAGTACTTC. Amino acid sequence: CASSLVAGAGSEQYF. Drawing the rest from reference TRBV28 and TRBJ2-7, the complete variable domain is DVKVTQSSRYLVKRTGEKVFLECVQDMDHENMFWYRQDPGLGLRLIYFSYDVKMKEKGDIPEGYSVSREKKERFSLILESASTNQTSMYLCASSLVAGAGSEQYFGPGTRLTVT.

This clonotype was seen at least ten times. The rearrangement links TRBV20-1 to TRBJ2-3; D gene unclear. The CDR3 is 12 residues long. Germline V gene data show CDR1 as DFQATT and CDR2 as SNEGSKA (reference sequence). Trimming took 3 bases from V and 1 from J, leaving 5 bases between them. The CDR3 DNA follows: TGCAGTGCTAGTACCGGCACAGATACGCAGTATTTT. The encoded protein is CSASTGTDTQYF.

The V gene is TRBV11-1, the J gene TRBJ2-5; TRBD1 agrees at 10 bases. The CDR3 runs 15 residues. The V and J ends lost 1 base and 3 bases, in that order; junction bases with no gene match: 2. Germline V lookup: CDR1 SGHAT, CDR2 FQDESV (reference sequence). CDR3 protein: CASSLEGTGEETQYF. The CDR3 region has the DNA TGTGCCAGCAGCTTAGAAGGGACAGGGGAAGAGACCCAGTACTTC.

This clonotype was counted ten times or more. The V call is TRBV7-8, the J call TRBJ1-5; D perhaps matches TRBD1 (5 bases). The CDR3 covers 14 residues. Trimming stripped 3 bases from V and 4 bases from J, with 10 bases between. CDR1 is SGHVS, CDR2 FQNEAQ, per germline. The CDR3 region is CASSFSGGNQPQHF. The CDR3 nucleotides are TGTGCCAGCAGCTTCTCGGGGGGAAATCAGCCCCAGCATTTT.

This clonotype showed up many times. The gene calls are TRBV4-2 and TRBJ2-7, with 8 positions matching TRBD1. Losses at the gene ends were 0 bases for V and 6 bases for J; bases not matched to a gene: 7. The CDR3 covers 15 residues. Germline lookup yields CDR1 LGHNA and CDR2 YNFKEQ. In nucleotides, the CDR3 is TGTGCCAGCAGCCAAGAGAGGGGACAGGCTGGCGAGCAGTACTTC. This codes for CASSQERGQAGEQYF.

This clonotype was picked up a small number of times. The chain combines TRBV30 with TRBJ1-2; 8 bases are shared with TRBD1. Germline CDR1 reads GTSNPN; CDR2 reads SVGIG (reference sequence). The CDR3 is 15 residues long. Trimming removed 1 base from V and 8 bases from J; junction bases left unmatched: 12. CDR3 in DNA: TGTGCCTGGAGTGGCCCCGGACAGGGAGCGCGCGGCTACACCTTC. Amino acid sequence: CAWSGPGQGARGYTF.

This clonotype has a count of ten or more. The chain couples TRBV7-9 to TRBJ2-1; the match to TRBD2 covers 9 bases. Germline V gene lookup returns CDR1 SEHNR and CDR2 FQNEAQ (reference sequence). The junction had 7 bases not matched to a gene; V was cut back by 5 bases and J by 5 bases. CDR3 length: 15 amino acids. The CDR3 spells CASSIASGVNNEQFF. The CDR3 DNA sequence: TGTGCCAGCAGCATTGCTAGCGGGGTCAACAATGAGCAGTTCTTC.

This clonotype showed up just a few times. J is TRBJ2-7 and V is TRBV5-1; 7 nucleotides agree with TRBD2. The CDR3 spans 14 residues. The V gene's germline CDR1 is SGHRS and CDR2 YFSETQ. V was clipped by 4 bases and J by 6 bases; unmatched bases: 10. DNA of the CDR3: TGCGCCAGCAGCAACCCGGGACTAATAACCGAGCAGTACTTC. This translates into CASSNPGLITEQYF.

In its sample, this clonotype was seen many times. The CDR3 bases are TGTGCCAGCAGTCTCAGGGGGGACAGTTCCTACAATGAGCAGTTCTTC. Translation gives CASSLRGDSSYNEQFF. This sequence joins TRBV11-2 and TRBJ2-1, with TRBD1 as a possible D gene (7 bases). Trimming stripped 6 bases from V and 1 base from J, with 16 bases between. Germline V CDR1 and CDR2: SGHAT, FQNNGV. The CDR3 is 16 amino acids.

The chain recombines TRBV5-1 with TRBJ2-5; 10 nucleotides match TRBD2. Germline values: CDR1 SGHRS, CDR2 YFSETQ. The junction had 4 bases not matched to a gene; V was cut back by 2 bases and J by 3 bases. CDR3 length: 15 residues. CDR3 residues: CASSFGLADEETQYF. The CDR3 DNA reads TGCGCCAGCAGCTTCGGACTAGCGGACGAAGAGACCCAGTACTTC. The variable domain in full, completed from reference TRBV5-1 and TRBJ2-5, reads KAGVTQTPRYLIKTRGQQVTLSCSPISGHRSVSWYQQTPGQGLQFLFEYFSETQRNKGNFPGRFSGRQFSNSRSEMNVSTLELGDSALYLCASSFGLADEETQYFGPGTRLLVL.

This clonotype was observed many times. The gene calls are TRBV20-1 and TRBJ1-2; D remains unclear. This CDR3 is built from 14 residues. Germline CDR1 and CDR2: DFQATT and SNEGSKA (reference sequence). Between the trimmed V and J ends, which lost 5 bases and 2 bases, there was a span of 15 bases. Here the CDR3 DNA reads TGCAGTGCTTATACCTCCGGCGGCAACTATGGCTACACCTTC. Protein sequence: CSAYTSGGNYGYTF.

This clonotype showed up many times. The CDR3 coding sequence is TGTGCCAGCAGCTTTGGTCGAGGGGGTACGCAGTATTTT. It encodes CASSFGRGGTQYF. The V gene is TRBV5-5, the J gene TRBJ2-3; TRBD1 might be the D (6 bases). Trimming cost V 2 bases and J 8 bases, with 12 bases left between them. This CDR3 spans 13 amino acids. Per the germline V gene, CDR1 is SGHKS and CDR2 is YYEKEE (reference sequence).

The chain recombines TRBV20-1 with TRBJ2-5; possibly TRBD2 for D (7 bases). V lost 6 bases and J lost 0, with 14 bases in between. Germline CDR1 reads DFQATT; CDR2 reads SNEGSKA (reference sequence). The CDR3 length is 14 residues. The CDR3 sequence is CSAGRGADQETQYF. DNA for the CDR3: TGCAGTGCAGGACGGGGGGCGGACCAAGAGACCCAGTACTTC.

The chain joins TRBV29-1 to TRBJ2-3; 10 bases are a match to TRBD2. The CDR3 has 15 residues. V dropped 6 bases and J dropped 0; count of bases not matched to a gene: 6. Germline CDR1 is SQVTM and CDR2 is ANQGSEA. CDR3 amino acids: CSVLLAGISTDTQYF. CDR3 coding DNA: TGCAGCGTATTACTAGCGGGGATTAGCACAGATACGCAGTATTTT.

This clonotype was found a few times. J is TRBJ1-4 and V is TRBV29-1; tentative D call: TRBD1 (5 bases). V dropped 7 bases and J dropped 3 bases, with 15 bases sitting between them. This CDR3 is 14 amino acids long. Looked up from germline, CDR1 is SQVTM and CDR2 is ANQGSEA. The CDR3 protein is CSALLRDPNEKLFF. In DNA, the CDR3 is TGCAGCGCACTCCTCCGGGACCCTAATGAAAAACTGTTTTTT.

This sequence joins TRBV9 and TRBJ1-6; D may be TRBD1 (5 bases). The CDR3 consists of 14 residues. Germline values: CDR1 SGDLS, CDR2 YYNGEE. Trimming removed 6 bases at V and 7 bases at J, with 14 bases between. The CDR3 coding sequence is TGTGCCAGCAACCGGGGGGGTAGGAATTCACCCCTCCACTTT. Translation: CASNRGGRNSPLHF. The full variable domain, rest sourced from reference TRBV9 and TRBJ1-6, is DSGVTQTPKHLITATGQRVTLRCSPRSGDLSVYWYQQSLDQGLQFLIQYYNGEERAKGNILERFSAQQFPDLHSELNLSSLELGDSALYFCASNRGGRNSPLHFGNGTRLTVT.

The chain has TRBV30 and TRBJ2-1; D remains ambiguous. The V gene lost 3 bases and the J gene lost 6 bases, with 6 bases spanning the gap. CDR3 length: 11 residues. Per the germline V gene, CDR1 is GTSNPN and CDR2 is SVGIG (reference sequence). CDR3: CAWRGPNEQFF. In nucleotides, the CDR3 is TGTGCCTGGAGGGGCCCCAATGAGCAGTTCTTC.

This rearrangement joins TRBV27 to TRBJ2-3, with D possibly matching TRBD1 (6 bases). Deletions cut 3 bases from V and 0 bases from J, with 19 bases between. CDR1 is MNHEY and CDR2 is SMNVEV in the germline V gene (reference sequence). The CDR3 contains 18 residues. CDR3 nucleotide sequence: TGTGCCAGCAGTTTGAGACAGGTTAAATCCCCTAGCACAGATACGCAGTATTTT. Amino acid sequence: CASSLRQVKSPSTDTQYF.

This rearrangement joins TRBV18 to TRBJ1-6; D ambiguous. CDR1 KGHSH and CDR2 LQKENI come from the germline V gene. The V gene lost 6 bases and the J gene lost 2 bases, with 8 bases spanning the gap. The CDR3 is 14 residues long. CDR3 region: CASSGDTYNSPLHF. The DNA of the CDR3 is TGTGCCAGCTCCGGTGACACCTATAATTCACCCCTCCACTTT.

This clonotype was observed once. V is TRBV7-9 and J is TRBJ1-3; no definite D call. The CDR3 has 16 residues. The germline V and J ends were trimmed by 1 base and 0 bases, with 10 bases remaining between them. Looked up from germline, CDR1 is SEHNR and CDR2 is FQNEAQ (reference sequence). CDR3 residues: CASSLGQPNSGNTIYF. The CDR3, as DNA: TGTGCCAGCAGCTTAGGGCAGCCAAACTCTGGAAACACCATATATTTT.

This clonotype was detected only a few times. The V and J genes are TRBV6-6 and TRBJ2-1; D possibly corresponds to TRBD2 (6 bases). The V gene lost 5 bases and the J gene lost 4 bases, with 12 bases spanning the gap. The CDR3 sequence is 14 residues long. CDR1 and CDR2 (germline): MNHNY, SVGAGI (reference sequence). This chain's CDR3 is CASSPPGGYNEQFF. The CDR3 nucleotides read TGTGCCAGCAGTCCTCCCGGGGGTTACAATGAGCAGTTCTTC.

This clonotype was detected ten times or more. This sequence joins TRBV7-9 and TRBJ1-2; D is perhaps TRBD1 (6 bases). V lost 6 bases and J lost 8, with 22 bases in between. This CDR3 comprises 15 residues. Germline-derived CDR1 and CDR2 are SEHNR and FQNEAQ (reference sequence). This CDR3 is CASSREGGAANGYTF. The CDR3 DNA follows: TGTGCCAGCAGTCGAGAGGGGGGCGCGGCTAACGGCTACACCTTC.

This clonotype came up a few times. The rearrangement links TRBV12-3 or TRBV12-4 to TRBJ2-1, with D possibly matching TRBD2 (7 bases). V was shortened by 3 bases and J by 6 bases, with 15 bases between the two germline ends. This CDR3 spans 15 amino acids. DNA for the CDR3: TGTGCCAGCAGTTTGGATCGGGGGGCCCTCAATGAGCAGTTCTTC. It yields the protein CASSLDRGALNEQFF.